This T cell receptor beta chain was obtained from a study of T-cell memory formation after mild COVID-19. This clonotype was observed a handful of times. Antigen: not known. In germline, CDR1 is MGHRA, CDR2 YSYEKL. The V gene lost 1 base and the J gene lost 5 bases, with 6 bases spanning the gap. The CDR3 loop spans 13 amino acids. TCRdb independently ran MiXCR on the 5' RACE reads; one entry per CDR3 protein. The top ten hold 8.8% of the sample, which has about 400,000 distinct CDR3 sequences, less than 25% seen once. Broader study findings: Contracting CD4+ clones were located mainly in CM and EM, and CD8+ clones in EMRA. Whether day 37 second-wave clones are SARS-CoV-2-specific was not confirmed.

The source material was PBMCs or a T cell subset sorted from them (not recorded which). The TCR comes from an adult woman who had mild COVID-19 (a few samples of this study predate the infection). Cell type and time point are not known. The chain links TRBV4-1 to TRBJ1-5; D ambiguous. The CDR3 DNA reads TGCGCCAGCAGCCAAGTAGGCGATCAGCCCCAGCATTTT. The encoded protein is CASSQVGDQPQHF.